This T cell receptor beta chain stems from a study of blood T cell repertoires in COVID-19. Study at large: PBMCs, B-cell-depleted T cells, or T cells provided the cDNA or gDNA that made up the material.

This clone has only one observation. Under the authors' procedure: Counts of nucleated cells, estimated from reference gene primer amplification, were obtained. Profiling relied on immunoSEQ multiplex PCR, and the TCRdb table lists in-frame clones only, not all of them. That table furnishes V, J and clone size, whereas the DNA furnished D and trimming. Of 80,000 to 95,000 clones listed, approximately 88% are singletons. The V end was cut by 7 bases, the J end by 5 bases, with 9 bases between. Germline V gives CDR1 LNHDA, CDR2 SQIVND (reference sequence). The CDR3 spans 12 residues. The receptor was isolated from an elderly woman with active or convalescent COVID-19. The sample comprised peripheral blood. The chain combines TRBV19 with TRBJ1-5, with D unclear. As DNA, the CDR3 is TGTGCCAGTAAGTTGAGGGATCAGCCCCAGCATTTT. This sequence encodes CASKLRDQPQHF.